This T cell receptor (beta chain) was identified in a study of T cells in Graves' hyperthyroidism and ophthalmopathy. V lost 3 bases, J lost 0 bases, and 10 bases lay in between. The CDR3 covers 15 residues. Germline V gene lookup returns CDR1 SGHKS and CDR2 YYEKEE (reference sequence). This clonotype was found many times. The definition of stable Graves' hyperthyroidism was no ophthalmopathy progression within 18 months. Investigators excluded patients with uncontrolled infection, other autoimmune disease, pregnancy or lactation. RNA transcripts served as the template for amplifying TCR beta CDR3 regions. TCR CDR3 underwent first-round RT-PCR with the HTBI primer set. TCRdb re-called the multiplex PCR reads through MiXCR, storing one row per CDR3 protein. The data hold around 290,000 distinct CDR3 sequences, with around 15% observed a single time.

The chain couples TRBV5-5 to TRBJ2-1; D is ambiguous. Sequenced input: blood. This clonotype was obtained from a woman in her thirties or forties with Graves' hyperthyroidism. The CDR3: CASSSDTSSYNEQFF. The CDR3 DNA follows: TGTGCCAGCAGCTCCGACACCAGCTCCTACAATGAGCAGTTCTTC.